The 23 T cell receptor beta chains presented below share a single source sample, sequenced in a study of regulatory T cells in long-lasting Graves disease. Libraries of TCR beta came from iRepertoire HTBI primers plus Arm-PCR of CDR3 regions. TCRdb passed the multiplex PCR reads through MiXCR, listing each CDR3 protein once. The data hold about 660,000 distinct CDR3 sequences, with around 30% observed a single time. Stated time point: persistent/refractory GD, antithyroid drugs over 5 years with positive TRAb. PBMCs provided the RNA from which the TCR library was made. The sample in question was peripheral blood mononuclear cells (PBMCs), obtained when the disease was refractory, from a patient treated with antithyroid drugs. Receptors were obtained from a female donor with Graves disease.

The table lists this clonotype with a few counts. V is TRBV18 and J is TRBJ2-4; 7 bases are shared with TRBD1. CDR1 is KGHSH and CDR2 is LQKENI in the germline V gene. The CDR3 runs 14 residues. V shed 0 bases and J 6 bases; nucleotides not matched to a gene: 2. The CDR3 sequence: CASSPPRQGNIQYF. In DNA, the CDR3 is TGTGCCAGCTCACCACCCCGACAGGGAAACATTCAGTACTTC.

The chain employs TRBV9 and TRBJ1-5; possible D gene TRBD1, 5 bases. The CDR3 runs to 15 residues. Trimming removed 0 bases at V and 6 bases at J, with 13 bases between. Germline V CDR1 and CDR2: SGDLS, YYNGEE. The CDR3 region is CASSVGEGRGQPQHF. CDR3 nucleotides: TGTGCCAGCAGCGTAGGGGAGGGACGGGGTCAGCCCCAGCATTTT.

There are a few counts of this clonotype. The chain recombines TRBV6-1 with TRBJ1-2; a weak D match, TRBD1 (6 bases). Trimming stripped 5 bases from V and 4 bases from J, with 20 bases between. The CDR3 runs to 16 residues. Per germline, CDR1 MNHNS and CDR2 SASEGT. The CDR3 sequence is CASSPLGQPAPYGYTF. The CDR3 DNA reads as TGTGCCAGCAGTCCTCTCGGACAGCCGGCACCCTATGGCTACACCTTC.

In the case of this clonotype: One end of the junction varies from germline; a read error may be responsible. CDR3 bases: TGCAGCGTTGAGCTTCTGGGGGAAGGGGCCAGCGTCCTGACTTTC. Its protein is CSVELLGEGASVLTF. The rearrangement joins TRBV29-1 to TRBJ2-6; tentatively, D is TRBD1 or TRBD2 (5 bases each). Germline CDR1 is SQVTM and CDR2 is ANQGSEA. The CDR3 sequence is 15 residues long.

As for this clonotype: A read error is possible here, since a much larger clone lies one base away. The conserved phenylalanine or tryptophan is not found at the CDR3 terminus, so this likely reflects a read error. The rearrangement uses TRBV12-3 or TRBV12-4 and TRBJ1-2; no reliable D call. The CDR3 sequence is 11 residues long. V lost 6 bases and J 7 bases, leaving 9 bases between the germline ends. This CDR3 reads CASSEGFGYTS. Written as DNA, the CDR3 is TGTGCCAGCAGCGAAGGGTTTGGCTACACCTCC.

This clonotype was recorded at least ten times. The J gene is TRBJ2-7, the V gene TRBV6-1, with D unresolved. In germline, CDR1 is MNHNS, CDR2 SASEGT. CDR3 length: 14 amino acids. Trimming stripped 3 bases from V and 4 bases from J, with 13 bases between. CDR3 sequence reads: CASSDILNSYEQYF. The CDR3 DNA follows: TGTGCCAGCAGTGATATACTTAACTCATACGAGCAGTACTTC.

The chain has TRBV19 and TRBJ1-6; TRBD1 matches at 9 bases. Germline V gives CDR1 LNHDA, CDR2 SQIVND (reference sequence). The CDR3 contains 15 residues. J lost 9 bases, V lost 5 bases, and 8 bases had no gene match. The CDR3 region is CASSVRDRESSPLHF. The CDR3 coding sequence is TGTGCCAGTAGTGTCCGGGACAGGGAAAGTTCACCCCTCCACTTT.

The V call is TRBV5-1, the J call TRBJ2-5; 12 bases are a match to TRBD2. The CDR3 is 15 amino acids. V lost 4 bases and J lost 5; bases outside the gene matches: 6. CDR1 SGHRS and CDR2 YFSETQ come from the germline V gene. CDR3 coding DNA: TGCGCCAGCAGCGTAGGGACTAGCGGGCGGGAGACCCAGTACTTC. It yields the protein CASSVGTSGRETQYF.

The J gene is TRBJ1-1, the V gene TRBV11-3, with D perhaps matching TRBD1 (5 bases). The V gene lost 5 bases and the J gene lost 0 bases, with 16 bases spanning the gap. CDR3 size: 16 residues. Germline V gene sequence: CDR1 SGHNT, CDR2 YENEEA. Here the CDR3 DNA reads TGTGCCAGCAGCCTTCCGAGGGGCATCATGAACACTGAAGCTTTCTTT. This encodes CASSLPRGIMNTEAFF.

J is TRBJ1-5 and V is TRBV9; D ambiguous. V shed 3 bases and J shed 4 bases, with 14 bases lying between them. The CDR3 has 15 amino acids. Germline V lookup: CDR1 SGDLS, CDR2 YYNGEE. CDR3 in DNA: TGTGCCAGCAGCGCCGGAAGGGCCTGGAATCAGCCCCAGCATTTT. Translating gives CASSAGRAWNQPQHF.

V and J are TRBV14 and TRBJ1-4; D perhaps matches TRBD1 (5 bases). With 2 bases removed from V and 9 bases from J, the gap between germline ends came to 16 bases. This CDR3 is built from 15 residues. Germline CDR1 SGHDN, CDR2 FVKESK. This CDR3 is CASSQSGRVGKKLFF. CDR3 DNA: TGTGCCAGCAGCCAATCGGGCAGGGTTGGCAAAAAACTGTTTTTT. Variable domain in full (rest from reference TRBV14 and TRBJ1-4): EAGVTQFPSHSVIEKGQTVTLRCDPISGHDNLYWYRRVMGKEIKFLLHFVKESKQDESGMPNNRFLAERTGGTYSTLKVQPAELEDSGVYFCASSQSGRVGKKLFFGSGTQLSVL.

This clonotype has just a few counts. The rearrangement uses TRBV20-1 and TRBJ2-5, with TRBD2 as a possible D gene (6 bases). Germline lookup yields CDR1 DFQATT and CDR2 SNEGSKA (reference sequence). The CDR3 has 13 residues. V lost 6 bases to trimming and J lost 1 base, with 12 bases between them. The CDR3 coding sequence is TGCAGTGCCCAACTAGCTTTCCAAGAGACCCAGTACTTC. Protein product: CSAQLAFQETQYF.

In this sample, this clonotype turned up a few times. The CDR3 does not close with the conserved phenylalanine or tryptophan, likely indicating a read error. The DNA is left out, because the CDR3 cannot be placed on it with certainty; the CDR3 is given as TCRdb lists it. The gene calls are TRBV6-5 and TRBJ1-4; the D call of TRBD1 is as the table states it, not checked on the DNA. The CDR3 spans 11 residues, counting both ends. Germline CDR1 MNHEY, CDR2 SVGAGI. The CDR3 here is CASSCGTPVIS.

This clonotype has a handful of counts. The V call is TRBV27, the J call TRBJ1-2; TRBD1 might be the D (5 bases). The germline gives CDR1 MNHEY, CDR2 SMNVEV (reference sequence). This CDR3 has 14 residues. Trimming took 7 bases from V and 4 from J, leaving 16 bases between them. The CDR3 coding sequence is TGTGCCAGCACCCTCCGGGGGGGGGGCTATGGCTACACCTTC. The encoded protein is CASTLRGGGYGYTF.

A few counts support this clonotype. CDR3 DNA sequence: TGTGCCAGCAGTTTGGAAGGCGGGACCAGGCAGCCCCAGCATTTT. Translated, it gives CASSLEGGTRQPQHF. This chain links TRBV12-3 or TRBV12-4 with TRBJ1-5; a possible D gene is TRBD1 (5 bases). The CDR3 has 15 amino acids. V lost 3 bases and J 7 bases, leaving 16 bases between the germline ends.

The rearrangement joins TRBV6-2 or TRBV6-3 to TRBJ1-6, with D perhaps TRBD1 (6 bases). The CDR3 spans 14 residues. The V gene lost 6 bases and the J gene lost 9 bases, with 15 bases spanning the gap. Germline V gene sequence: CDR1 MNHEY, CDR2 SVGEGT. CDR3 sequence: CASRRDNSVSPLHF. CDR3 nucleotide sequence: TGTGCCAGCAGGAGGGACAATTCTGTTTCACCCCTCCACTTT.

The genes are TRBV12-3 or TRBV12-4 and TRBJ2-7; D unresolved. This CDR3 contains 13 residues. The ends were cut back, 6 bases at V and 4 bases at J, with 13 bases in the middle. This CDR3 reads CASSGRRSYEQYF. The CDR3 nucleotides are TGTGCCAGCAGCGGGCGAAGGTCATACGAGCAGTACTTC.

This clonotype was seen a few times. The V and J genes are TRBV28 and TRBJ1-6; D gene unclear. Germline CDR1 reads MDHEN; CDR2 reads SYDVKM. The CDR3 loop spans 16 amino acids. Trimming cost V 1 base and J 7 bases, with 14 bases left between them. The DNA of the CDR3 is TGTGCCAGCAGTTTATACGGAGGGCGGATGAATTCACCCCTCCACTTT. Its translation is CASSLYGGRMNSPLHF.

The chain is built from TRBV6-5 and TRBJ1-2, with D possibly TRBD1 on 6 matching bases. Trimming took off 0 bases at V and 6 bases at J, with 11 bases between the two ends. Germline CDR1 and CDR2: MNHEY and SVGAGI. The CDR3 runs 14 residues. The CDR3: CASSYSGQTNGYTF. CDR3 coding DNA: TGTGCCAGCAGTTACTCGGGACAAACAAATGGCTACACCTTC.

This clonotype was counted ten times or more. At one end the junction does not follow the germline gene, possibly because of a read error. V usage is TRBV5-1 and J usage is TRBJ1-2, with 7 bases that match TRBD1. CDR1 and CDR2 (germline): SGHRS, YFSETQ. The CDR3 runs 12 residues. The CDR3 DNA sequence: TGTGCCAGCAGCCGGGACAGAGATGGCTACACCTTC. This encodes CASSRDRDGYTF. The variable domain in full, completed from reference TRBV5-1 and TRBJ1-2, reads KAGVTQTPRYLIKTRGQQVTLSCSPISGHRSVSWYQQTPGQGLQFLFEYFSETQRNKGNFPGRFSGRQFSNSRSEMNVSTLELGDSALYLCASSRDRDGYTFGSGTRLTVV.

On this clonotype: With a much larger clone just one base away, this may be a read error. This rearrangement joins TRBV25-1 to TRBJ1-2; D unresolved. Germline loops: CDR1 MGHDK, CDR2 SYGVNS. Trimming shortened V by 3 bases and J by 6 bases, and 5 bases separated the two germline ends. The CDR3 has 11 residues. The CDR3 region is CASSEENGYTF. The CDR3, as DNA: TGTGCCAGCAGTGAGGAGAATGGCTACACCTTC.

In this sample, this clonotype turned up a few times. The CDR3 nucleotides are TGCAGCGTTGAAGAGAGAACGGATGGCTACACCTTC. Translated, it gives CSVEERTDGYTF. The J gene is TRBJ1-2, the V gene TRBV29-1; D unresolved. The V end was cut by 0 bases, the J end by 6 bases, with 8 bases between. This CDR3 spans 12 amino acids. Germline V CDR1 and CDR2: SQVTM, ANQGSEA.

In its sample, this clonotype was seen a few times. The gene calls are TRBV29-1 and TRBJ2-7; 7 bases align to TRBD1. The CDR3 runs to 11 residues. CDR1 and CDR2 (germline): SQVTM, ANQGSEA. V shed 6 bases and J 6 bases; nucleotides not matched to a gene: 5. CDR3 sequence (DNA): TGCAGCGTCCGGGGACAGTTCGAGCAGTACTTC. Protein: CSVRGQFEQYF.